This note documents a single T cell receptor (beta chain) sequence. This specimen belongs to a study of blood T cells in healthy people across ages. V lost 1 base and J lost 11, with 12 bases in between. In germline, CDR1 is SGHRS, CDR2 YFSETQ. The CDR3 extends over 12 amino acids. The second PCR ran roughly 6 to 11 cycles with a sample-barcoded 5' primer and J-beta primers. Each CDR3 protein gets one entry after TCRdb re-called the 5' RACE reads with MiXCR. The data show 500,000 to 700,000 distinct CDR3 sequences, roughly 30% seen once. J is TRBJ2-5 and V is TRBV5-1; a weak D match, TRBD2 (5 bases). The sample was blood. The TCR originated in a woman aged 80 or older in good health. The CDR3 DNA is TGCGCCAGCAGCTTGCCGGGGTCTGAGCAGTACTTC. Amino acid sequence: CASSLPGSEQYF.